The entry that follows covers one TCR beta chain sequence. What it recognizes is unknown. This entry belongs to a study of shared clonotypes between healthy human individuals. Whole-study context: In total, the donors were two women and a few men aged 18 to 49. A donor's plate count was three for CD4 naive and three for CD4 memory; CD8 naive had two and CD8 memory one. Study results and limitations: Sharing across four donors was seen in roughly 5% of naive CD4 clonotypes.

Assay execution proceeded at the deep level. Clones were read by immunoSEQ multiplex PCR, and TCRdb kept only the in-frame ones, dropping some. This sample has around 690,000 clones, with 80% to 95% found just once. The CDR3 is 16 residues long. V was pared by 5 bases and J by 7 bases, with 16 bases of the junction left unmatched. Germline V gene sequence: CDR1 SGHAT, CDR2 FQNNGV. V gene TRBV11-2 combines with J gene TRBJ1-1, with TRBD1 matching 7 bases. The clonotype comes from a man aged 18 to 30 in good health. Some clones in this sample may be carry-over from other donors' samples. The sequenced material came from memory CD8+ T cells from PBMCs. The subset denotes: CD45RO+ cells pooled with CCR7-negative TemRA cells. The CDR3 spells CASSPNRYRGQSEAFF. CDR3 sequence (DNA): TGTGCCAGCAGCCCAAATCGGTACAGGGGACAGAGTGAAGCTTTCTTT.